The present T cell receptor beta chain was sequenced within a study of graft-versus-host responses after intestinal transplantation. Germline CDR1 is MGHDK and CDR2 is SYGVNS. CDR3 length: 14 amino acids. TCRdb's copy holds only in-frame clones and misses some; the assay was immunoSEQ multiplex PCR. The data contain about 40,000 clones, about 89% of them seen just once; the ten biggest clones take up approximately 2.3%. The material was PBMCs, obtained approximately 300 days after intestinal transplant. The source of this sequence is a human patient who received an intestinal transplant, so some T cells may come from the graft donor. The chain carries TRBV25-1 and TRBJ2-5, with D possibly matching TRBD1 (6 bases). Matching the DNA end better, TRBJ2-7 makes the J call doubtful. The CDR3 DNA reads as TGTGCCAGCAGTGGCAGGGGAGTTGGTTACGAGCAGTACTTC. It is translated as CASSGRGVGYEQYF.